Presented here are 27 T cell receptor beta chains from one specimen sequenced in a study of shared T cell receptors in the human thymus. Clones were sequenced by immunoSEQ multiplex PCR, and TCRdb holds only the in-frame ones, with some missing. The sample lists some 640,000 clones; about 90% were seen once. Another study also made use of these data, one on human thymus T cells.

Sequences were obtained from thymocytes. These receptor sequences come from a boy in the first two years of life with a congenital heart defect.

J is TRBJ2-2 and V is TRBV10-3; 8 bases fit TRBD2. The CDR3 extends over 13 amino acids. Germline V gene sequence: CDR1 ENHRY, CDR2 SYGVKD. V lost 6 bases to trimming and J lost 8 bases; unmatched junction nucleotides: 5. CDR3 bases: TGTGCCATCAGAAACGGGGGGGAAGGGGAGCTGTTTTTT. Translated, it gives CAIRNGGEGELFF.

The chain has TRBV30 and TRBJ1-4; D is unclear. Germline assignment: CDR1 GTSNPN and CDR2 SVGIG (reference sequence). The CDR3 is 14 residues long. Trimming stripped 2 bases from V and 6 bases from J, with 13 bases between. DNA of the CDR3: TGTGCCTGGAGTCATAGCAGTAAGGATGAAAAACTGTTTTTT. Translation gives CAWSHSSKDEKLFF.

The chain combines TRBV27 with TRBJ1-6; possible D gene TRBD1, 5 bases. The CDR3 consists of 16 residues. CDR1 is MNHEY and CDR2 is SMNVEV in the germline V gene (reference sequence). With 6 bases removed from V and 5 bases from J, the gap between germline ends came to 17 bases. The CDR3: CASSQHRQSNNSPLHF. In DNA form, the CDR3 reads TGTGCCAGCAGCCAGCATCGACAGTCAAATAATTCACCCCTCCACTTT.

The chain employs TRBV27 and TRBJ2-3; D gene uncertain. Germline V gives CDR1 MNHEY, CDR2 SMNVEV (reference sequence). The CDR3 has 14 amino acids. V was trimmed by 2 bases and J by 2 bases, leaving 8 bases between them. The DNA of the CDR3 is TGTGCCAGCAGTTTAGACGGGTACACAGATACGCAGTATTTT. Translating gives CASSLDGYTDTQYF.

J is TRBJ2-7 and V is TRBV19; 9 nucleotides line up with TRBD2. Trimming cost V 3 bases and J 0 bases; bases outside gene matches: 18. Looked up from germline, CDR1 is LNHDA and CDR2 is SQIVND (reference sequence). The CDR3 runs 20 residues. The CDR3 is CASSIALLAGGPHPSYEQYF. The CDR3, as DNA: TGTGCCAGTAGTATCGCCCTGCTGGCGGGAGGGCCCCATCCCTCCTACGAGCAGTACTTC. The full variable domain, its missing parts supplied by reference TRBV19 and TRBJ2-7, is DGGITQSPKYLFRKEGQNVTLSCEQNLNHDAMYWYRQDPGQGLRLIYYSQIVNDFQKGDIAEGYSVSREKKESFPLTVTSAQKNPTAFYLCASSIALLAGGPHPSYEQYFGPGTRLTVT.

This chain joins TRBV5-1 and TRBJ1-6, with a possible D match to TRBD1 (6 bases). The CDR3 runs 17 residues. The germline V gene encodes CDR1 SGHRS and CDR2 YFSETQ. The ends were cut back, 6 bases at V and 10 bases at J, with 26 bases in the middle. Here the CDR3 reads CASKRTPGYRERSPLHF. CDR3 bases: TGCGCCAGCAAACGAACCCCCGGGTACAGGGAAAGGTCACCCCTCCACTTT.

The V gene is TRBV12-5, the J gene TRBJ1-4; tentative D call: TRBD1 (5 bases). The CDR3 is 16 residues long. Germline values: CDR1 LGHNT, CDR2 FRNRAP. Trimming shortened V by 2 bases and J by 4 bases, and 14 bases separated the two germline ends. CDR3 residues: CASGLPPRQFNEKLFF. The CDR3 DNA sequence: TGTGCTAGTGGTTTGCCACCACGACAGTTTAATGAAAAACTGTTTTTT.

The chain uses TRBV6-1 and TRBJ1-6; TRBD1 matches 7 bases. This CDR3 is built from 15 residues. V lost 5 bases and J lost 7; bases outside the gene matches: 8. CDR1 MNHNS and CDR2 SASEGT come from the germline V gene. The CDR3 nucleotides read TGTGCCAGCAGTCCGAGAGGGGGCGGGAATTCACCCCTCCACTTT. Amino acids: CASSPRGGGNSPLHF.

This chain links TRBV7-2 with TRBJ2-7; 9 bases match TRBD2. The CDR3 is 16 residues long. The trim removed 1 base at V and 2 bases at J, leaving 6 bases unmatched. Per germline, CDR1 SGHTA and CDR2 FQGNSA. The CDR3 nucleotides read TGTGCCAGCAGCTTAGGACGCGGGAGGGCCCCCTACGAGCAGTACTTC. Translated: CASSLGRGRAPYEQYF.

This clone occurred once. The chain carries TRBV7-9 and TRBJ2-7; a possible D gene is TRBD1 (6 bases). The CDR3 loop spans 16 amino acids. The germline gives CDR1 SEHNR, CDR2 FQNEAQ (reference sequence). V was clipped by 2 bases and J by 5 bases, with 19 bases between them. CDR3 loop: CASSLSAGEVYHEQYF. The CDR3 DNA reads as TGTGCCAGCAGCTTATCGGCAGGGGAAGTTTACCACGAGCAGTACTTC.

The gene calls are TRBV28 and TRBJ2-7; TRBD1 matches at 10 bases. With V trimmed by 10 bases and J by 5 bases, 5 bases remained unmatched. The CDR3 is made up of 12 amino acids. Germline V gene data show CDR1 as MDHEN and CDR2 as SYDVKM. CDR3 in amino acids: CATSGTGDEQYF. The DNA for the CDR3 is TGTGCCACCTCCGGGACAGGGGACGAGCAGTACTTC.

The chain combines TRBV11-2 with TRBJ2-7, with 8 bases fitting TRBD2. The J segment lost 4 bases and the V segment lost 3 bases, leaving 5 bases of the junction unmatched. This CDR3 comprises 14 residues. Germline V gene sequence: CDR1 SGHAT, CDR2 FQNNGV. This CDR3 is CASSFCASGYEQYF. In DNA, the CDR3 is TGTGCCAGCAGCTTTTGTGCTAGCGGGTACGAGCAGTACTTC.

This clone was counted between two and nine times. CDR3 sequence: CASRNPNRDEQYF. CDR3 bases: TGTGCCAGCAGAAACCCCAACAGGGACGAGCAGTACTTC. V is TRBV6-5 and J is TRBJ2-7, with a tentative D call TRBD1 (6 bases). Germline CDR1 reads MNHEY; CDR2 reads SVGAGI. Deletions cut 6 bases from V and 5 bases from J, with 14 bases between. This CDR3 is built from 13 residues.

The genes are TRBV15 and TRBJ2-1; 10 bases fit TRBD2. CDR1 LNHNV and CDR2 YYDKDF come from the germline V gene (reference sequence). With V trimmed by 3 bases and J by 2 bases, 7 bases remained unmatched. The CDR3 contains 17 residues. CDR3 DNA sequence: TGTGCCACCAGCAGCAAATTTAGCGGGGGGACCTACAATGAGCAGTTCTTC. It is translated as CATSSKFSGGTYNEQFF.

This chain connects TRBV29-1 to TRBJ1-1; possibly TRBD1 for D (6 bases). V gave up 6 bases and J gave up 4 bases, with 21 bases separating them. Germline assignment: CDR1 SQVTM and CDR2 ANQGSEA. The CDR3 totals 15 residues. The CDR3 loop reads CSVEPTKQGSTEAFF. The CDR3 nucleotides are TGCAGCGTGGAACCAACCAAACAGGGCTCCACTGAAGCTTTCTTT.

This chain connects TRBV28 to TRBJ1-1; TRBD1 aligns across 7 bases. Germline V CDR1 and CDR2: MDHEN, SYDVKM. J gave up 4 bases and V 4 bases, and 30 bases lay outside the gene matches. The CDR3 is 22 residues long. This CDR3 is CASSSVYEPLPTGSVIGTEAFF. CDR3 DNA: TGTGCCAGCAGTTCCGTATATGAGCCCCTCCCGACAGGGTCGGTTATAGGCACTGAAGCTTTCTTT.

The J gene is TRBJ2-7, the V gene TRBV7-2; 8 nucleotides agree with TRBD1. CDR3 length: 15 residues. CDR1 and CDR2 from the germline V gene are SGHTA and FQGNSA. Unmatched junction bases numbered 7, after V lost 5 bases and J lost 1 base. The CDR3 protein is CASSAPGTGSYEQYF. DNA for the CDR3: TGTGCCAGCAGCGCCCCCGGGACAGGTTCCTACGAGCAGTACTTC.

This chain's CDR3 is CASSGPGTGSPLHF. The CDR3, as DNA: TGTGCCAGCAGCGGACCCGGGACAGGTTCACCCCTCCACTTT. This chain uses TRBV11-2 with TRBJ1-6; 8 bases align to TRBD1. This CDR3 comprises 14 residues. V gave up 5 bases and J gave up 9 bases; unmatched junction bases: 6. Germline V gene data show CDR1 as SGHAT and CDR2 as FQNNGV.

This rearrangement joins TRBV4-1 to TRBJ2-2, with 7 bases matching TRBD2. From germline, CDR1 is MGHRA and CDR2 YSYEKL. This CDR3 is built from 14 residues. V shed 8 bases, J shed 1 base, and the junction held 4 bases outside the gene matches. CDR3 amino acids: CASQRELNTGELFF. The CDR3 nucleotides read TGCGCCAGCCAGCGGGAACTGAACACCGGGGAGCTGTTTTTT.

The rearrangement joins TRBV30 to TRBJ2-2; 9 positions agree with TRBD2. The CDR3 length is 14 residues. Germline V gives CDR1 GTSNPN, CDR2 SVGIG (reference sequence). The ends lost 4 bases at V and 6 bases at J; junction bases unmatched: 6. The CDR3 here is CAWTASGKAGELFF. CDR3 DNA sequence: TGTGCCTGGACGGCTAGCGGGAAGGCCGGGGAGCTGTTTTTT.

The chain uses TRBV7-6 and TRBJ2-3; 11 nucleotides line up with TRBD2. Unmatched junction bases numbered 5, after V lost 3 bases and J lost 3 bases. Germline V gene data show CDR1 as SGHVS and CDR2 as FNYEAQ. The CDR3 consists of 16 residues. Here the CDR3 DNA reads TGTGCCAGCAGCTTGAGACTAGCGGGATCTACAGATACGCAGTATTTT. Amino acid sequence: CASSLRLAGSTDTQYF.

The genes are TRBV4-3 and TRBJ1-1; D perhaps matches TRBD1 (5 bases). Trimming took 0 bases from V and 3 from J, leaving 17 bases between them. The germline CDR1 and CDR2 sequences are LGHNA and YSLEER. The CDR3 loop spans 17 amino acids. The CDR3: CASSQDRSAGKHTEAFF. The DNA of the CDR3 is TGCGCCAGCAGCCAAGATCGTTCCGCAGGGAAGCACACTGAAGCTTTCTTT.

The V and J genes are TRBV9 and TRBJ1-2; D might be TRBD1 (6 bases). This CDR3 spans 13 amino acids. Germline V gene lookup returns CDR1 SGDLS and CDR2 YYNGEE. Deletions cut 4 bases from V and 4 bases from J, with 11 bases between. CDR3 in DNA: TGTGCCAGCAGCACAGGGTGGGCCTATGGCTACACCTTC. Encoded protein: CASSTGWAYGYTF.

The chain has TRBV28 and TRBJ2-4, with TRBD1 as a possible D gene (7 bases). Trimming pared 5 bases from V and 0 bases from J, leaving 23 bases between. Germline CDR1 reads MDHEN; CDR2 reads SYDVKM. The CDR3 is 19 residues long. Here the CDR3 DNA reads TGTGCCAGCAGTACCGGCGGGACAGCCGGCCCCCTAGCCAAAAACATTCAGTACTTC. It translates to CASSTGGTAGPLAKNIQYF. Together with reference TRBV28 and TRBJ2-4, the CDR3 gives the full variable domain: DVKVTQSSRYLVKRTGEKVFLECVQDMDHENMFWYRQDPGLGLRLIYFSYDVKMKEKGDIPEGYSVSREKKERFSLILESASTNQTSMYLCASSTGGTAGPLAKNIQYFGAGTRLSVL.

J is TRBJ2-7 and V is TRBV18; D gene ambiguous. The CDR3 runs 13 residues. V lost 2 bases and J lost 6, with 11 bases in between. The V gene's germline CDR1 is KGHSH and CDR2 LQKENI. CDR3 nucleotide sequence: TGTGCCAGCTCACCAACCCGGGTTGGCGAGCAGTACTTC. It translates to CASSPTRVGEQYF.

Details on this clone: This sample includes further DNA sequences coding for the same CDR3. The chain recombines TRBV6-5 with TRBJ1-6, with D possibly matching TRBD1 (6 bases). CDR3 length equals 15 residues. V was clipped by 7 bases and J by 10 bases, with 20 bases between them. Germline lookup yields CDR1 MNHEY and CDR2 SVGAGI. The CDR3 DNA sequence: TGTGCCAGCAACCCAGGGGTGGGCTCTAAATCACCCCTCCACTTT. This codes for CASNPGVGSKSPLHF.

The rearrangement joins TRBV5-1 to TRBJ1-1; D is unclear. Germline lookup yields CDR1 SGHRS and CDR2 YFSETQ. The CDR3 covers 13 residues. V was cut by 4 bases and J by 4 bases, with 11 bases left in between. CDR3 DNA sequence: TGCGCCAGCAGCGCCCAGCGGGGCACTGAAGCTTTCTTT. Its translation: CASSAQRGTEAFF.